This T cell receptor (beta chain) was documented in a study of cytomegalovirus exposure and HLA in healthy donors. Study findings and constraints: Earlier analysis looked at TCR beta V segments, and most were productive about 90% or about 30% of the time. A later analysis appeared to link common viral pathogens to several of the most significant clusters.

The primer mix had 60 Vbeta and 13 Jbeta primers. Sequencing used immunoSEQ multiplex PCR; TCRdb keeps in-frame clones, though not all of them. The data contain 200,000 to 250,000 clones, almost 80% of them singletons. As to this clone: Its specificity is unknown.

The V end lost 5 bases, the J end lost 7 bases, and 21 bases lay between the germline ends. The CDR3 has 15 amino acids. Germline lookup yields CDR1 SGHNT and CDR2 YENEEA. Specimen: PBMCs. The chain couples TRBV11-3 to TRBJ2-7; perhaps TRBD2 as D (5 bases). The source of this sequence is a man aged 18 to 35 in good health and CMV-seronegative. The CDR3 here is CASSPRGEPVREQYF. The CDR3 DNA follows: TGTGCCAGCAGCCCCCGGGGAGAACCAGTTCGGGAGCAGTACTTC.